The T cell receptor beta chain under discussion was sequenced for a study of shared clonotypes between healthy human individuals. Genomic DNA of unsorted samples came from some 91 million PBMCs. Every subset's genomic DNA went evenly onto several immunoSEQ plates. Unsorted PBMC DNA was run through sequencing on ten immunoSEQ deep assay plates. The assay was immunoSEQ multiplex PCR, and TCRdb's table has in-frame clones only and misses some. The table includes 400,000 to 600,000 clones, 60% to 80% detected once. Germline V gene sequence: CDR1 SGHDT, CDR2 YYEEEE. The CDR3 runs 16 residues. Trimming cost V 3 bases and J 5 bases; bases outside gene matches: 12. This clone was counted only a few times.

Material for sequencing was PBMCs. This receptor was taken from a woman between 40 and 50 years old in good health. Some clones in this sample may be carry-over from other donors' samples. This chain uses TRBV5-6 with TRBJ2-5; 8 bases are shared with TRBD2. This CDR3 reads CASSSLGSGILETQYF. The CDR3 DNA is TGTGCCAGCAGCTCCCTTGGTAGCGGGATATTGGAGACCCAGTACTTC.